The 8 T cell receptor beta chains below all came from one sample that was sequenced in a study of blood T cell repertoires in COVID-19. Only in-frame clones appear in the TCRdb table, and some are missing; sequencing was by immunoSEQ multiplex PCR. The data show 75,000 to 100,000 clones, about 80% seen once. The sequencing input was peripheral blood. The receptors shown here come from a man in his 70s with acute or convalescent COVID-19.

V and J are TRBV4-2 and TRBJ1-4, with D possibly matching TRBD1 (6 bases). Germline V gene lookup returns CDR1 LGHNA and CDR2 YNFKEQ. This CDR3 is built from 16 residues. The ends were cut back, 0 bases at V and 2 bases at J, with 10 bases in the middle. DNA of the CDR3: TGTGCCAGCAGCCAAGATCGTGGGGGCACTAATGAAAAACTGTTTTTT. Translating gives CASSQDRGGTNEKLFF.

The chain joins TRBV6-5 to TRBJ2-1; TRBD2 agrees at 11 bases. The J segment lost 9 bases and the V segment lost 5 bases, leaving 9 bases of the junction unmatched. This CDR3 region has 15 residues. Germline assignment: CDR1 MNHEY and CDR2 SVGAGI. The CDR3: CASSQLAGGASEQFF. The CDR3 DNA is TGTGCCAGCAGTCAGTTAGCGGGAGGGGCTAGTGAGCAGTTCTTC.

The genes are TRBV29-1 and TRBJ2-7; TRBD2 aligns across 11 bases. The CDR3 is made up of 14 amino acids. Germline-derived CDR1 and CDR2 are SQVTM and ANQGSEA. The ends lost 4 bases at V and 5 bases at J; junction bases unmatched: 7. CDR3 bases: TGCAGCGTTGCGGGGCTAGCGGGAGGCCACGAGCAGTACTTC. As protein: CSVAGLAGGHEQYF.

The chain employs TRBV28 and TRBJ2-2, with 7 positions matching TRBD2. V was clipped by 6 bases and J by 7 bases; unmatched bases: 8. The length of the CDR3 is 14 residues. Germline V gene data show CDR1 as MDHEN and CDR2 as SYDVKM. Here the CDR3 DNA reads TGTGCCAGCAGACCTGGGACTATTTACGGGGAGCTGTTTTTT. It yields the protein CASRPGTIYGELFF.

The J gene is TRBJ1-2, the V gene TRBV6-5, with 12 bases that match TRBD1. This CDR3 is built from 15 residues. Germline CDR1 reads MNHEY; CDR2 reads SVGAGI. The V gene end was trimmed by 6 bases and the J gene end by 8 bases; junction bases not matched to a gene: 10. This CDR3 reads CASSFRDRGRRGYTF. The DNA of the CDR3 is TGTGCCAGCAGCTTCCGGGACAGGGGGCGGAGGGGCTACACCTTC.

This chain joins TRBV27 and TRBJ2-3; 7 bases map to TRBD2. The CDR3 consists of 14 residues. Per germline, CDR1 MNHEY and CDR2 SMNVEV (reference sequence). Trimming at V came to 3 bases and at J to 3 bases, leaving 3 bases not matched to a gene. As DNA, the CDR3 is TGTGCCAGCAGTTTGCAGGGAGGGACAGATACGCAGTATTTT. Protein product: CASSLQGGTDTQYF.

This chain links TRBV6-5 with TRBJ1-1; no clear D gene. The length of the CDR3 is 12 residues. The germline gives CDR1 MNHEY, CDR2 SVGAGI. The V end lost 4 bases, the J end lost 5 bases, and 8 bases lay between the germline ends. Written as DNA, the CDR3 is TGTGCCAGCAGTTCGTGGGAGACTGAAGCTTTCTTT. Its translation is CASSSWETEAFF.

The chain couples TRBV7-3 to TRBJ2-2, with 8 bases fitting TRBD1. V was pared by 2 bases and J by 4 bases, with 6 bases of the junction left unmatched. This CDR3 contains 16 residues. Germline V lookup: CDR1 SGHTA, CDR2 FQGTGA. Here the CDR3 reads CASSLQGAVGTGELFF. The CDR3 DNA reads as TGTGCCAGCAGCTTACAGGGGGCGGTCGGCACCGGGGAGCTGTTTTTT.